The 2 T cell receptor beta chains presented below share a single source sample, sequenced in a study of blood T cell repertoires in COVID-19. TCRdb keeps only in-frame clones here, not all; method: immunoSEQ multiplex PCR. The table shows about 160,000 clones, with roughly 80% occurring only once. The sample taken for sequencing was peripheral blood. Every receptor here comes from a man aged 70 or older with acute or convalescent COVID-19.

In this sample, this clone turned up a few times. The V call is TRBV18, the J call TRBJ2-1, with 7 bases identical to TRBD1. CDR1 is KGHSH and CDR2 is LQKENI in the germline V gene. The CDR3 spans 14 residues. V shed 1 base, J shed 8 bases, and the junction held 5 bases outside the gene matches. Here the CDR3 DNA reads TGTGCCAGCTCACCACTGCCTACAGGGGATGAGCAGTTCTTC. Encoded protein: CASSPLPTGDEQFF.

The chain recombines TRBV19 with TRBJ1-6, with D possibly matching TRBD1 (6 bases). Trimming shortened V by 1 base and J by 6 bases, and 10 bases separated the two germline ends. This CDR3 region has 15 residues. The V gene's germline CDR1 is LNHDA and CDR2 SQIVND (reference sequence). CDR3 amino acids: CASSIGDRINSPLHF. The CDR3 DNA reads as TGTGCCAGTAGTATAGGTGACAGGATTAATTCACCCCTCCACTTT.